The 22 T cell receptor beta chains in this list originate from one sample, sequenced in a study of cytomegalovirus exposure and HLA in healthy donors. 13 Jbeta primers and 60 Vbeta primers were used for the PCR. Clones were sequenced by immunoSEQ multiplex PCR, and TCRdb holds only the in-frame ones, with some missing. This repertoire shows approximately 110,000 clones, 70% to 80% found once; its top ten account for under 1.5%. Sequencing was done on a sample of PBMCs. Receptor source: a man between 35 and 55 years old in good health and CMV-seronegative.

The J gene is TRBJ1-1, the V gene TRBV4-1; D not resolved. The CDR3 is made up of 13 amino acids. V lost 1 base, J lost 6 bases, and 9 bases lay in between. Germline V gene data show CDR1 as MGHRA and CDR2 as YSYEKL. This CDR3 reads CASSQGHGPEAFF. For the CDR3, the DNA is TGCGCCAGCAGCCAAGGTCATGGCCCTGAAGCTTTCTTT.

The V and J genes are TRBV27 and TRBJ2-2; 10 nucleotides match TRBD2. This CDR3 has 18 residues. Trimming took 2 bases from V and 5 from J; bases not matched to a gene: 11. Germline lookup yields CDR1 MNHEY and CDR2 SMNVEV (reference sequence). CDR3 coding DNA: TGTGCCAGCAGTTTACCCACACTAGCGGGATCTATTACCGGGGAGCTGTTTTTT. Residues: CASSLPTLAGSITGELFF.

The chain combines TRBV11-2 with TRBJ2-7, with 7 bases that match TRBD2. Germline CDR1 reads SGHAT; CDR2 reads FQNNGV. J lost 2 bases, V lost 5 bases, and 6 bases had no gene match. CDR3 length: 14 amino acids. CDR3 residues: CASSITGGAYEQYF. In DNA form, the CDR3 reads TGTGCCAGCAGCATAACTGGGGGGGCCTACGAGCAGTACTTC.

The gene calls are TRBV11-3 and TRBJ1-6; D remains ambiguous. The CDR3 loop spans 12 amino acids. Per the germline V gene, CDR1 is SGHNT and CDR2 is YENEEA. Trimming stripped 2 bases from V and 10 bases from J, with 6 bases between. The CDR3 DNA is TGTGCCAGCAGCTTACGGGAATCACCCCTCCACTTT. Translated: CASSLRESPLHF.

The J gene is TRBJ1-5, the V gene TRBV9, with D possibly matching TRBD1 (5 bases). V shed 4 bases and J shed 3 bases, with 14 bases lying between them. The CDR3 consists of 15 residues. Germline assignment: CDR1 SGDLS and CDR2 YYNGEE. In nucleotides, the CDR3 is TGTGCCAGCAGCCCCGTGGGGGGGGACAATCAGCCCCAGCATTTT. Translation gives CASSPVGGDNQPQHF.

This CDR3 is CASRQYAGYTF. In nucleotides, the CDR3 is TGTGCCAGTCGACAGTACGCTGGCTACACCTTC. V is TRBV30 and J is TRBJ1-2; possible D gene TRBD1, 5 bases. Trimming left V 8 bases short and J 7 bases short, with 14 bases between. CDR1 is GTSNPN and CDR2 is SVGIG in the germline V gene (reference sequence). This CDR3 spans 11 amino acids.

The genes are TRBV6-6 and TRBJ2-7; 10 bases map to TRBD1. The germline gives CDR1 MNHNY, CDR2 SVGAGI (reference sequence). The CDR3 covers 15 residues. The V segment lost 6 bases and the J segment 9 bases; nucleotides outside the gene matches: 14. In nucleotides, the CDR3 is TGTGCCAGCAGCGACCGGGACAGGGGCTCCTGGTGGCAGTACTTC. Translated: CASSDRDRGSWWQYF.

This clone was observed once. The chain employs TRBV19 and TRBJ2-3; tentative D call: TRBD2 (5 bases). Trimming left V 3 bases short and J 4 bases short, with 17 bases between. Germline-derived CDR1 and CDR2 are LNHDA and SQIVND (reference sequence). This CDR3 has 16 amino acids. The CDR3 sequence: CASSIGRGREPDTQYF. The CDR3 bases are TGTGCCAGTAGTATCGGTCGGGGTAGGGAACCAGATACGCAGTATTTT.

V gene TRBV4-3 combines with J gene TRBJ2-7; 7 bases line up with TRBD1. Trimming took 1 base from V and 4 from J; bases not matched to a gene: 10. Looked up from germline, CDR1 is LGHNA and CDR2 is YSLEER. The CDR3 totals 16 residues. The DNA for the CDR3 is TGCGCCAGCAGCCAAGGTCACACCGGGACAGATTACGAGCAGTACTTC. Translation: CASSQGHTGTDYEQYF.

The chain uses TRBV4-1 and TRBJ2-5; 9 bases are a match to TRBD2. The CDR3 loop spans 17 amino acids. Trimming at V came to 2 bases and at J to 4 bases, leaving 11 bases not matched to a gene. Germline V CDR1 and CDR2: MGHRA, YSYEKL. The CDR3: CASSQFGRREGRETQYF. DNA of the CDR3: TGCGCCAGCAGCCAATTCGGGAGGCGGGAGGGCCGAGAGACCCAGTACTTC.

The chain couples TRBV4-1 to TRBJ1-1, with a weak D call TRBD1 (6 bases). The CDR3 loop spans 15 amino acids. V gave up 5 bases and J gave up 1 base, with 14 bases separating them. Per germline, CDR1 MGHRA and CDR2 YSYEKL. CDR3 in amino acids: CASSYPGHSNTEAFF. The CDR3 nucleotides are TGCGCCAGCAGCTATCCGGGACATTCGAACACTGAAGCTTTCTTT.

The rearrangement joins TRBV30 to TRBJ1-2; D is unclear. Germline V CDR1 and CDR2: GTSNPN, SVGIG (reference sequence). The CDR3 spans 14 residues. V was clipped by 5 bases and J by 3 bases, with 16 bases between them. CDR3 protein: CAWCPTGSDYGYTF. The CDR3 nucleotides are TGTGCCTGGTGCCCTACTGGGAGTGACTATGGCTACACCTTC.

The gene calls are TRBV4-2 and TRBJ2-1, with 10 bases identical to TRBD2. CDR1 and CDR2 from the germline V gene are LGHNA and YNFKEQ. The CDR3 has 17 residues. After removal of 2 bases from V and 3 bases from J, the junction contained 7 bases not matched to a gene. CDR3 nucleotide sequence: TGTGCCAGCAGCCAACACAGAGCGGGGGGGCTCTACAATGAGCAGTTCTTC. This sequence encodes CASSQHRAGGLYNEQFF.

Comment on this clone: The sample has other DNA sequences that encode this CDR3 too. The V and J genes are TRBV4-3 and TRBJ1-2; possible D gene TRBD1, 6 bases. There are 18 residues in the CDR3. The V and J ends lost 3 bases and 0 bases respectively, with 20 bases between them. Germline loops: CDR1 LGHNA, CDR2 YSLEER. CDR3 loop: CASSQDGSMGQANYGYTF. The CDR3 DNA follows: TGCGCCAGCAGCCAGGACGGGTCTATGGGACAAGCTAACTATGGCTACACCTTC.

This clone is medium-sized in the sample. The chain links TRBV5-6 to TRBJ1-6; TRBD1 matches 11 bases. V gave up 6 bases and J gave up 6 bases; unmatched junction bases: 11. The CDR3 covers 17 residues. The germline V gene encodes CDR1 SGHDT and CDR2 YYEEEE. CDR3 bases: TGTGCCAGCAAACTTTCCGCGGGACAGGGGGTTAATTCACCCCTCCACTTT. It specifies CASKLSAGQGVNSPLHF.

V is TRBV6-5 and J is TRBJ2-4; a weak D match, TRBD2 (5 bases). CDR1 is MNHEY, CDR2 SVGAGI, per germline. The CDR3 totals 16 residues. Trimming took 0 bases from V and 4 from J, leaving 13 bases between them. The CDR3 DNA follows: TGTGCCAGCAGTTACTCGATCCCTCCGGGAAAAAACATTCAGTACTTC. Encoded protein: CASSYSIPPGKNIQYF.

V gene TRBV10-1 combines with J gene TRBJ2-2; D call uncertain. V was pared by 5 bases and J by 2 bases, with 3 bases between. The CDR3 is 12 residues long. Germline lookup yields CDR1 WNHNN and CDR2 SYGVQD (reference sequence). CDR3 sequence reads: CASSSNTGELFF. DNA of the CDR3: TGCGCCAGCAGTTCTAACACCGGGGAGCTGTTTTTT.

CDR3 coding DNA: TGCAGTTTAATACAGTACAATGAGCAGTTCTTC. This encodes CSLIQYNEQFF. V gene TRBV20-1 combines with J gene TRBJ2-1; D remains ambiguous. There are 11 residues in the CDR3. CDR1 and CDR2 from the germline V gene are DFQATT and SNEGSKA (reference sequence). Trimming stripped 8 bases from V and 4 bases from J, with 9 bases between.

The J gene is TRBJ2-1, the V gene TRBV6-5; D remains ambiguous. V dropped 6 bases and J dropped 6 bases, with 9 bases sitting between them. Germline V CDR1 and CDR2: MNHEY, SVGAGI. This CDR3 has 12 amino acids. CDR3 DNA sequence: TGTGCCAGCAGGAGATCAAGCAATGAGCAGTTCTTC. Encoded protein: CASRRSSNEQFF.

The chain recombines TRBV6-5 with TRBJ1-2; D gene uncertain. The CDR3 has 13 amino acids. The V gene lost 6 bases and the J gene lost 4 bases, with 12 bases spanning the gap. Germline loops: CDR1 MNHEY, CDR2 SVGAGI. The CDR3 is CASSPGEAYGYTF. CDR3 bases: TGTGCCAGCAGCCCCGGGGAGGCCTATGGCTACACCTTC.

V is TRBV9 and J is TRBJ2-1; D may be TRBD2 (6 bases). CDR3 length: 14 amino acids. Trimming removed 4 bases from V and 0 bases from J, with 8 bases in between. Germline V CDR1 and CDR2: SGDLS, YYNGEE. The CDR3 DNA sequence: TGTGCCAGCAGCTCGCGGGACTCCTACAATGAGCAGTTCTTC. It specifies CASSSRDSYNEQFF.

CDR3 protein: CASRTGSPGELFF. In DNA form, the CDR3 reads TGTGCCAGTAGAACAGGGTCCCCCGGGGAGCTGTTTTTT. The rearrangement uses TRBV19 and TRBJ2-2; maybe TRBD1 (6 bases). The CDR3 length is 13 residues. V was clipped by 6 bases and J by 6 bases, with 11 bases between them. Germline V gene sequence: CDR1 LNHDA, CDR2 SQIVND (reference sequence). The whole variable domain, filled in from reference TRBV19 and TRBJ2-2, reads DGGITQSPKYLFRKEGQNVTLSCEQNLNHDAMYWYRQDPGQGLRLIYYSQIVNDFQKGDIAEGYSVSREKKESFPLTVTSAQKNPTAFYLCASRTGSPGELFFGEGSRLTVL.